The 27 T cell receptor beta chains reported below all come from one sample, sequenced in a study of spatial heterogeneity in lung cancer. Each CDR3 protein is one row after TCRdb ran MiXCR on the 5' RACE reads. The repertoire holds some 120,000 distinct CDR3 sequences, with 9% to 15% as singletons. Documented time point: blood at routine non-recurrence follow-up after resection. In each case, whole RNA from tumor, nontumor lung or frozen PBMC was sequenced unsorted. The starting material was PBMCs, obtained at follow-up. The receptors originated from a male donor with early-stage non-small cell lung cancer.

V is TRBV12-3 or TRBV12-4 and J is TRBJ1-2; D is possibly TRBD1 (5 bases). The ends were cut back, 4 bases at V and 4 bases at J, with 10 bases in the middle. The CDR3 extends over 13 amino acids. The CDR3: CASSSAGRYGYTF. Here the CDR3 DNA reads TGTGCCAGCAGTTCGGCGGGGCGCTATGGCTACACCTTC.

This clonotype has only a few counts. The J gene is TRBJ2-1, the V gene TRBV5-1, with 10 bases lining up with TRBD2. The CDR3 has 17 residues. From germline, CDR1 is SGHRS and CDR2 YFSETQ. V dropped 5 bases and J dropped 1; count of bases not matched to a gene: 9. The CDR3 DNA sequence: TGCGCCAGCAGGGGAGCTAGCGGGGGAGGATCCTACAATGAGCAGTTCTTC. This codes for CASRGASGGGSYNEQFF. The entire variable domain, with the rest obtained from reference TRBV5-1 and TRBJ2-1, is as follows: KAGVTQTPRYLIKTRGQQVTLSCSPISGHRSVSWYQQTPGQGLQFLFEYFSETQRNKGNFPGRFSGRQFSNSRSEMNVSTLELGDSALYLCASRGASGGGSYNEQFFGPGTRLTVL.

The chain combines TRBV11-1 with TRBJ2-7; perhaps TRBD1 as D (5 bases). V was trimmed by 4 bases and J by 2 bases, leaving 12 bases between them. The CDR3 has 14 amino acids. Germline CDR1 reads SGHAT; CDR2 reads FQDESV (reference sequence). The CDR3 spells CASSYERGTYEQYF. Here the CDR3 DNA reads TGTGCCAGCAGCTACGAAAGGGGCACCTACGAGCAGTACTTC. The full variable domain, in which reference TRBV11-1 and TRBJ2-7 provide the parts outside the CDR3, is EAEVAQSPRYKITEKSQAVAFWCDPISGHATLYWYRQILGQGPELLVQFQDESVVDDSQLPKDRFSAERLKGVDSTLKIQPAELGDSAMYLCASSYERGTYEQYFGPGTRLTVT.

The chain employs TRBV28 and TRBJ2-7; TRBD1 or TRBD2 may be the D gene (7 bases each). Between the trimmed V and J ends, which lost 6 bases and 1 base, there was a span of 19 bases. Germline V CDR1 and CDR2: MDHEN, SYDVKM. The CDR3 runs 16 residues. CDR3 in DNA: TGTGCCAGCAGCCTCTACAGGGGAGGGGTATCCTACGAGCAGTACTTC. This sequence encodes CASSLYRGGVSYEQYF.

The genes are TRBV28 and TRBJ1-6; 7 bases match TRBD1. This CDR3 region has 14 residues. V trimming: 3 bases; J trimming: 9 bases; junction bases outside the gene matches: 5. Germline V gene data show CDR1 as MDHEN and CDR2 as SYDVKM. CDR3 nucleotide sequence: TGTGCCAGCAGTTTCGGGCAGGGGGTTTCACCCCTCCACTTT. This encodes CASSFGQGVSPLHF.

This chain joins TRBV7-2 and TRBJ1-2, with TRBD1 identical over 10 bases. V shed 1 base and J 2 bases; nucleotides not matched to a gene: 13. Germline loops: CDR1 SGHTA, CDR2 FQGNSA. This CDR3 contains 19 residues. The CDR3 nucleotides read TGTGCCAGCAGCTTAGGTCGACAGGGGGCGGATTATTGGAACTATGGCTACACCTTC. It translates to CASSLGRQGADYWNYGYTF. Based on the CDR3 plus reference TRBV7-2 and TRBJ1-2, the full variable domain is GAGVSQSPSNKVTEKGKDVELRCDPISGHTALYWYRQSLGQGLEFLIYFQGNSAPDKSGLPSDRFSAERTGGSVSTLTIQRTQQEDSAVYLCASSLGRQGADYWNYGYTFGSGTRLTVV.

This clonotype was observed a few times. This sequence joins TRBV20-1 and TRBJ2-7; D gene ambiguous. Germline CDR1 DFQATT, CDR2 SNEGSKA (reference sequence). CDR3 size: 10 residues. V was trimmed by 0 bases and J by 4 bases, leaving 1 base between them. CDR3 nucleotide sequence: TGCAGTGCTAGAGATTACGAGCAGTACTTC. This translates into CSARDYEQYF.

This chain joins TRBV7-9 and TRBJ1-1; D uncertain. Between the trimmed V and J ends, which lost 3 bases and 6 bases, there was a span of 11 bases. The CDR3 contains 13 residues. CDR1 SEHNR and CDR2 FQNEAQ come from the germline V gene (reference sequence). The CDR3 sequence is CASSFAGLAEAFF. The CDR3, as DNA: TGTGCCAGCAGCTTTGCGGGGTTAGCTGAAGCTTTCTTT.

This clonotype turned up a few times. The chain employs TRBV3-1 and TRBJ2-1; 7 nucleotides match TRBD1. The CDR3 has 15 amino acids. Trimming cost V 4 bases and J 1 base; bases outside gene matches: 4. Germline loops: CDR1 LGHDT, CDR2 YNNKEL (reference sequence). CDR3 protein: CASSRGQASYNEQFF. DNA of the CDR3: TGTGCCAGCAGCCGTGGACAGGCTTCCTACAATGAGCAGTTCTTC.

This clonotype was observed at least ten times. J is TRBJ1-5 and V is TRBV5-1, with TRBD1 as a possible D gene (5 bases). V was trimmed by 4 bases and J by 7 bases, leaving 15 bases between them. Germline values: CDR1 SGHRS, CDR2 YFSETQ. The CDR3 length is 14 residues. CDR3: CASSPGGGRQPQHF. DNA for the CDR3: TGCGCCAGCAGCCCGGGTGGGGGTAGGCAGCCCCAGCATTTT.

In this sample, this clonotype turned up a few times. V gene TRBV4-2 combines with J gene TRBJ2-7; D not resolved. The V end lost 1 base, the J end lost 0 bases, and 10 bases lay between the germline ends. The length of the CDR3 is 15 residues. Per the germline V gene, CDR1 is LGHNA and CDR2 is YNFKEQ. The CDR3 reads CASSQGHISSYEQYF. The CDR3 DNA sequence: TGTGCCAGCAGCCAAGGCCATATTTCCTCCTACGAGCAGTACTTC.

This clonotype was seen only a few times. J is TRBJ1-5 and V is TRBV12-3 or TRBV12-4; 8 bases agree with TRBD1. V was pared by 6 bases and J by 2 bases, with 9 bases of the junction left unmatched. CDR3 length: 16 amino acids. In nucleotides, the CDR3 is TGTGCCAGCAGAGAATCAGGGGGCGCGGGCAATCAGCCCCAGCATTTT. It encodes CASRESGGAGNQPQHF.

This clonotype was detected ten times or more. The chain recombines TRBV7-2 with TRBJ2-3; D is unclear. Trimming stripped 3 bases from V and 3 bases from J, with 7 bases between. The V gene's germline CDR1 is SGHTA and CDR2 FQGNSA. This CDR3 is built from 13 residues. Written as DNA, the CDR3 is TGTGCCAGCAGCTTGTCCCCTACAGATACGCAGTATTTT. Translated, it gives CASSLSPTDTQYF.

The table lists this clonotype with a few counts. This sequence joins TRBV7-2 and TRBJ2-5, with D uncertain. V lost 3 bases and J 1 base, leaving 6 bases between the germline ends. The CDR3 runs to 13 residues. CDR1 and CDR2 (germline): SGHTA, FQGNSA. The CDR3 DNA follows: TGTGCCAGCAGCTTCGCGCTCCAAGAGACCCAGTACTTC. This sequence encodes CASSFALQETQYF.

J is TRBJ1-1 and V is TRBV9; 9 nucleotides align to TRBD1. This CDR3 comprises 14 residues. CDR1 SGDLS and CDR2 YYNGEE come from the germline V gene. After removal of 3 bases from V and 6 bases from J, the junction contained 6 bases not matched to a gene. The CDR3 DNA reads as TGTGCCAGCAGCGACCGGGACAGGGATCCTGAAGCTTTCTTT. The encoded protein is CASSDRDRDPEAFF. Together with reference TRBV9 and TRBJ1-1, the CDR3 gives the full variable domain: DSGVTQTPKHLITATGQRVTLRCSPRSGDLSVYWYQQSLDQGLQFLIQYYNGEERAKGNILERFSAQQFPDLHSELNLSSLELGDSALYFCASSDRDRDPEAFFGQGTRLTVV.

There are many counts of this clonotype. J is TRBJ1-1 and V is TRBV29-1; D is ambiguous. Trimming removed 5 bases from V and 1 base from J, with 11 bases in between. Per germline, CDR1 SQVTM and CDR2 ANQGSEA. The CDR3 spans 13 residues. CDR3 sequence: CSVPRPGNTEAFF. As DNA, the CDR3 is TGCAGCGTTCCTCGACCCGGGAACACTGAAGCTTTCTTT.

V and J are TRBV7-8 and TRBJ1-2; tentatively, D is TRBD1 (5 bases). This CDR3 is built from 15 residues. Trimming pared 1 base from V and 4 bases from J, leaving 13 bases between. The germline V gene encodes CDR1 SGHVS and CDR2 FQNEAQ. The chain's CDR3 is CASSLVARDVYGYTF. DNA of the CDR3: TGTGCCAGCAGCTTAGTAGCTCGGGACGTCTATGGCTACACCTTC.

This clonotype was counted many times. The chain employs TRBV18 and TRBJ2-7; 11 bases are shared with TRBD2. CDR3 length: 13 amino acids. CDR1 and CDR2 from the germline V gene are KGHSH and LQKENI. V lost 5 bases and J lost 6; bases outside the gene matches: 3. The CDR3 DNA follows: TGTGCCAGCTCATGGGGACTAGCGGTCGAGCAGTACTTC. Protein: CASSWGLAVEQYF.

The chain employs TRBV5-1 and TRBJ1-4, with TRBD1 identical over 7 bases. V was clipped by 0 bases and J by 8 bases; unmatched bases: 10. CDR3 length: 16 residues. The germline gives CDR1 SGHRS, CDR2 YFSETQ. The CDR3 coding sequence is TGCGCCAGCAGCTTGGAAGTGAGGGGGCGCGAGGAAAAACTGTTTTTT. Its translation is CASSLEVRGREEKLFF.

Many counts were recorded for this clonotype. The gene calls are TRBV5-1 and TRBJ2-5; 9 bases agree with TRBD1. V shed 5 bases, J shed 3 bases, and the junction held 5 bases outside the gene matches. The germline V gene encodes CDR1 SGHRS and CDR2 YFSETQ. The CDR3 has 14 residues. Here the CDR3 reads CASRRGQGKETQYF. The CDR3 DNA reads as TGCGCCAGCAGGCGTGGACAGGGGAAAGAGACCCAGTACTTC.

The genes are TRBV10-3 and TRBJ1-1; D ambiguous. Germline values: CDR1 ENHRY, CDR2 SYGVKD. Trimming removed 4 bases at V and 5 bases at J, with 5 bases between. The CDR3 is 11 amino acids. The CDR3 is CAISGKTEAFF. CDR3 in DNA: TGTGCCATCAGTGGGAAGACTGAAGCTTTCTTT.

The chain couples TRBV9 to TRBJ2-1, with D unclear. The germline CDR1 and CDR2 sequences are SGDLS and YYNGEE. V shed 0 bases and J shed 10 bases, with 14 bases lying between them. This CDR3 comprises 14 residues. CDR3 loop: CASSVDPLSVEQFF. The CDR3 DNA is TGTGCCAGCAGCGTAGATCCTCTCTCGGTGGAGCAGTTCTTC.

V and J are TRBV7-2 and TRBJ1-4; TRBD1 matches at 7 bases. Germline CDR1 is SGHTA and CDR2 is FQGNSA. The J segment lost 0 bases and the V segment lost 2 bases, leaving 6 bases of the junction unmatched. The length of the CDR3 is 17 residues. DNA for the CDR3: TGTGCCAGCAGCTTATGGGGACAGCCTGCAACTAATGAAAAACTGTTTTTT. Translation: CASSLWGQPATNEKLFF.

Details on this clonotype: One end of the junction varies from germline; a read error may be responsible. The chain's CDR3 is CASNKPGSSPIHF. The CDR3 DNA is TGCGCCAGCAACAAACCGGGTAGCTCACCCATCCACTTT. The chain joins TRBV12-3 or TRBV12-4 to TRBJ1-6; D gene ambiguous. There are 13 residues in the CDR3.

This clonotype was counted many times. V is TRBV10-3 and J is TRBJ1-2; 11 bases align to TRBD1. V lost 4 bases, J lost 8 bases, and 9 bases stayed unmatched. The CDR3 sequence is 15 residues long. Germline V gene sequence: CDR1 ENHRY, CDR2 SYGVKD. CDR3 sequence: CAISAAGTGGHGYTF. The CDR3 DNA is TGTGCCATCAGTGCCGCCGGGACAGGGGGGCACGGCTACACCTTC.

This clonotype was seen at least ten times. DNA for the CDR3: TGCGCCAGCAGCCAAGAGGCCAGCGGACGTTCACCCCTCCACTTT. This sequence encodes CASSQEASGRSPLHF. The J gene is TRBJ1-6, the V gene TRBV4-1; no definite D call. The CDR3 runs to 15 residues. The germline V gene has CDR1 MGHRA and CDR2 YSYEKL. Deletions cut 0 bases from V and 9 bases from J, with 12 bases between.

The J gene is TRBJ1-5, the V gene TRBV20-1; TRBD1 matches 11 bases. V was pared by 8 bases and J by 1 base, with 7 bases of the junction left unmatched. The CDR3 length is 15 residues. Germline V CDR1 and CDR2: DFQATT, SNEGSKA (reference sequence). DNA of the CDR3: TGCAGTACAAGGACAGGGGGCTCAAGCAATCAGCCCCAGCATTTT. Translating it yields CSTRTGGSSNQPQHF.